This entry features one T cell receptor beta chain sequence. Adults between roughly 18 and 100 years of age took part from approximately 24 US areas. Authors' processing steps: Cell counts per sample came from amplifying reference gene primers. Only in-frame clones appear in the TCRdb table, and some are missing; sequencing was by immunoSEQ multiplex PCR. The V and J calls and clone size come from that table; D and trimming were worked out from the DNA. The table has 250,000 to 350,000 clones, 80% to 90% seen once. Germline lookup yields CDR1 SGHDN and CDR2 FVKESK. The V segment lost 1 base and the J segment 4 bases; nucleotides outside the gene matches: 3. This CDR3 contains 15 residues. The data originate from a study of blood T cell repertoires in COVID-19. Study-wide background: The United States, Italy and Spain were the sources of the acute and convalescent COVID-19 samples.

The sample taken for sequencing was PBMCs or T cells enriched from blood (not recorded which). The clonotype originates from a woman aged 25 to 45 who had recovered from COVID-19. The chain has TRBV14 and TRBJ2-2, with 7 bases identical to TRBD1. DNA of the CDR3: TGTGCCAGCAGCCAAGGACAGGGTTTCACCGGGGAGCTGTTTTTT. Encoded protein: CASSQGQGFTGELFF. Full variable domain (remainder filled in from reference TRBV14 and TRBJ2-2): EAGVTQFPSHSVIEKGQTVTLRCDPISGHDNLYWYRRVMGKEIKFLLHFVKESKQDESGMPNNRFLAERTGGTYSTLKVQPAELEDSGVYFCASSQGQGFTGELFFGEGSRLTVL.